A single sample is the source of the 18 T cell receptor beta chains below, sequenced in a study of blood T cells in healthy people across ages. A second 7 to 11 cycle PCR used barcoded and J-beta primers. TCRdb re-derived calls from the 5' RACE reads in MiXCR, one entry per CDR3 protein. The sample gives about 570,000 distinct CDR3 sequences, approximately 27% of which show up once; about 18% is in the top ten. Input material: blood. All receptors derive from a woman aged 65 to 85 in good health.

This clonotype came up once. This chain uses TRBV20-1 with TRBJ2-7, with 7 bases matching TRBD1. The CDR3 has 14 residues. Germline assignment: CDR1 DFQATT and CDR2 SNEGSKA (reference sequence). V shed 5 bases, J shed 3 bases, and the junction held 10 bases outside the gene matches. CDR3 sequence: CSAGRDSPRYEQYF. DNA of the CDR3: TGCAGTGCTGGCCGGGACAGCCCGCGCTACGAGCAGTACTTC.

There are a few counts of this clonotype. The chain is built from TRBV18 and TRBJ2-5, with D unresolved. The CDR3 contains 16 residues. Trimming took off 1 base at V and 1 base at J, with 13 bases between the two ends. Germline values: CDR1 KGHSH, CDR2 LQKENI. The CDR3 DNA reads as TGTGCCAGCTCACCACAAGGGCCTCCCCGCCAAGAGACCCAGTACTTC. Translating it yields CASSPQGPPRQETQYF. The variable domain in full, with the rest retrieved from reference TRBV18 and TRBJ2-5, is NAGVMQNPRHLVRRRGQEARLRCSPMKGHSHVYWYRQLPEEGLKFMVYLQKENIIDESGMPKERFSAEFPKEGPSILRIQQVVRGDSAAYFCASSPQGPPRQETQYFGPGTRLLVL.

This clonotype was picked up a small number of times. The chain employs TRBV7-2 and TRBJ2-7; 15 bases agree with TRBD2. The last part of the DNA fits TRBJ2-1 better; the J call may be wrong. CDR3 length equals 18 residues. The germline gives CDR1 SGHTA, CDR2 FQGNSA. This CDR3 is CASSIGTSGRSGWNEQFF. The CDR3, as DNA: TGTGCCAGCAGCATTGGGACTAGCGGGAGGAGTGGTTGGAATGAGCAGTTCTTC.

This rearrangement joins TRBV5-1 to TRBJ2-1, with D unclear. This CDR3 has 15 residues. Trimming left V 4 bases short and J 7 bases short, with 18 bases between. The germline V gene encodes CDR1 SGHRS and CDR2 YFSETQ. The CDR3 loop reads CASSPGQAGWNEQFF. The CDR3 nucleotides read TGCGCCAGCAGCCCGGGTCAGGCCGGGTGGAATGAGCAGTTCTTC.

As regards this clonotype: A much larger clone is a single base away; this may be a read error. The chain uses TRBV6-2 or TRBV6-3 and TRBJ2-5, with a possible D match to TRBD1 (5 bases). V gave up 8 bases and J gave up 1 base, with 14 bases separating them. The CDR3 runs to 14 residues. CDR1 is MNHEY and CDR2 is SVGEGT in the germline V gene. The CDR3 DNA reads as TGTGCCAGCCGGGTCAGGGAAGGCCAAGAGACCCAGTACTTC. Protein product: CASRVREGQETQYF.

For this clonotype: One end of the junction is discordant with germline, which a read error may explain. The chain couples TRBV12-3 or TRBV12-4 to TRBJ2-3; 12 nucleotides agree with TRBD2. This CDR3 spans 16 amino acids. CDR3 amino acids: CASSPGTSGYTDMQYF. The CDR3 region has the DNA TGTGCCAGCAGTCCAGGGACTAGCGGGTACACAGATATGCAGTATTTT.

This clonotype appeared a few times. A junction boundary mismatches the germline segment, possibly from a read error. The chain links TRBV6-2 or TRBV6-3 to TRBJ2-7, with TRBD2 identical over 7 bases. The length of the CDR3 is 13 residues. Per germline, CDR1 MNHEY and CDR2 SVGEGT. CDR3 in DNA: TGTGCCAGCAACTCCGGGACTACCACGGCCTTCCGCTTC. It is translated as CASNSGTTTAFRF.

This sequence joins TRBV20-1 and TRBJ2-5, with D possibly matching TRBD2 (5 bases). This CDR3 is built from 12 residues. From germline, CDR1 is DFQATT and CDR2 SNEGSKA (reference sequence). V was trimmed by 5 bases and J by 5 bases, leaving 12 bases between them. CDR3 DNA: TGCAGTGCTCGGACTGGGTCTGAGACCCAGTACTTC. Residues: CSARTGSETQYF.

The chain combines TRBV5-1 with TRBJ2-5; maybe TRBD1 (5 bases). Germline V gives CDR1 SGHRS, CDR2 YFSETQ. The V gene lost 0 bases and the J gene lost 5 bases, with 14 bases spanning the gap. The CDR3 totals 15 residues. The CDR3 sequence is CASSLVGRLQETQYF. CDR3 sequence (DNA): TGCGCCAGCAGCTTGGTGGGGCGCCTTCAGGAGACCCAGTACTTC.

This clonotype was observed a few times. This chain joins TRBV2 and TRBJ1-2; weak D call: TRBD1 (6 bases). The germline V gene has CDR1 SNHLY and CDR2 FYNNEI. The ends were cut back, 8 bases at V and 10 bases at J, with 17 bases in the middle. The CDR3 has 12 amino acids. In DNA, the CDR3 is TGTGCCAGCCGACGGGGGGCGACTACCTACACCTTC. It yields the protein CASRRGATTYTF.

Turning to this clonotype: At one end the junction does not follow the germline gene, possibly because of a read error. V and J are TRBV5-1 and TRBJ2-1; D ambiguous. Per the germline V gene, CDR1 is SGHRS and CDR2 is YFSETQ. This CDR3 comprises 13 residues. CDR3 loop: CASSVQAVDEHFF. The CDR3 DNA sequence: TGCGCCAGCAGCGTGCAGGCTGTCGATGAGCATTTCTTC.

This chain joins TRBV18 and TRBJ1-1; D gene uncertain. This CDR3 is 12 amino acids long. Between the trimmed V and J ends, which lost 2 bases and 3 bases, there was a span of 4 bases. Germline loops: CDR1 KGHSH, CDR2 LQKENI. CDR3 loop: CASSPGDTEAFF. For the CDR3, the DNA is TGTGCCAGCTCACCAGGTGACACTGAAGCTTTCTTT.

This clonotype appeared a few times. The CDR3 nucleotides read TGTGCCAGCAGCTTACTTGACCGGAACACTGAAGCTTTCTTT. This codes for CASSLLDRNTEAFF. The genes are TRBV6-5 and TRBJ1-1; no firm D call. V lost 6 bases, J lost 1 base, and 12 bases lay in between. Germline V gene sequence: CDR1 MNHEY, CDR2 SVGAGI. CDR3 length: 14 residues.

This clonotype is categorized as medium-sized. The chain combines TRBV4-3 with TRBJ2-1; D unresolved. V lost 2 bases, J lost 5 bases, and 7 bases lay in between. CDR1 is LGHNA, CDR2 YSLEER, per germline. The CDR3 runs 13 residues. The CDR3 nucleotides are TGCGCCAGCAGCCAACAACACAACAATGAGCAGTTCTTC. It translates to CASSQQHNNEQFF.

J is TRBJ2-6 and V is TRBV20-1; D gene uncertain. The CDR3 covers 15 residues. V was cut by 6 bases and J by 0 bases, with 12 bases left in between. CDR1 and CDR2 from the germline V gene are DFQATT and SNEGSKA (reference sequence). For the CDR3, the DNA is TGCAGTGCCAATGATGGCTCCTCTGGGGCCAACGTCCTGACTTTC. Residues: CSANDGSSGANVLTF.

This clonotype showed up just a few times. The chain has TRBV20-1 and TRBJ1-4; 9 bases fit TRBD1. This CDR3 has 12 amino acids. J lost 8 bases, V lost 6 bases, and 4 bases had no gene match. The germline V gene has CDR1 DFQATT and CDR2 SNEGSKA (reference sequence). The CDR3 protein is CSAGQGQEKLFF. DNA of the CDR3: TGCAGTGCGGGACAGGGTCAGGAAAAACTGTTTTTT.

A few counts support this clonotype. The chain recombines TRBV29-1 with TRBJ1-2, with TRBD1 matching 8 bases. Germline V gives CDR1 SQVTM, CDR2 ANQGSEA. V trimming: 5 bases; J trimming: 4 bases; junction bases outside the gene matches: 9. There are 14 residues in the CDR3. CDR3 in amino acids: CSVYKSGTGYGYTF. The DNA for the CDR3 is TGCAGCGTTTACAAAAGCGGGACAGGCTATGGCTACACCTTC.

The V call is TRBV7-2, the J call TRBJ2-4, with a weak D call TRBD1 (6 bases). The germline V gene has CDR1 SGHTA and CDR2 FQGNSA. V shed 4 bases and J shed 4 bases, with 17 bases lying between them. The CDR3 runs to 16 residues. The CDR3 protein is CASSYGTLTSKNIQYF. The CDR3 nucleotides read TGTGCCAGCAGCTACGGGACACTTACCTCTAAAAACATTCAGTACTTC.